The rows below give T cell receptor beta chains drawn from one sample of a study of technical replicates of blood from several donors. The protocol was immunoSEQ multiplex PCR, while the TCRdb copy is restricted to in-frame clones and leaves out a portion. Here the sample spans about 73,000 clones, 93% being singletons. Sequencing was carried out using T cells isolated from PBMCs. These receptors all come from a human donor in good health. The CDR3 runs from the conserved cysteine through the conserved F or W. D genes are given only for firm matches. Where a row states a size, it is once, few, many or the class of an expanded clone; other rows omit it.

j_call	d_call	cdr3_length	v_call	clone_size	cdr3_nt	cdr3_aa
TRBJ2-7	TRBD2	13	TRBV5-1	.	TGCGCCAGCAGCTTGTTAGCGGGGTACGAGCAGTACTTC	CASSLLAGYEQYF
TRBJ2-7	TRBD1	14	TRBV29-1	.	TGCAGCGCCGCCCCGGGACAGGGGGTCTACGAGCAGTACTTC	CSAAPGQGVYEQYF
TRBJ2-1	.	15	TRBV4-1	.	TGCGCCAGCAGGGGCGAGGGGGGGGCGCGAAATGAGCAGTTCTTC	CASRGEGGARNEQFF
TRBJ2-3	TRBD2	15	TRBV10-3	once	TGTGCCATCAGTGGACTAGCGGGAGCCCAAGATACGCAGTATTTT	CAISGLAGAQDTQYF
TRBJ1-1	TRBD1	17	TRBV28	.	TGTGCCAGCACCCCGTTGGGCCTCAGGGGGCGCAGGACTGAAGCTTTCTTT	CASTPLGLRGRRTEAFF
TRBJ1-1	TRBD1	17	TRBV7-9	.	TGTGCCAGCAGCCGTCTTGGGACAGGGGGTCAGGACACTGAAGCTTTCTTT	CASSRLGTGGQDTEAFF
TRBJ2-7	.	13	TRBV6-5	.	TGTGCCAGCAGTGTAACAGGAACCTACGAGCAGTACTTC	CASSVTGTYEQYF
TRBJ2-7	TRBD1	16	TRBV7-9	.	TGTGCCAGCAGCCGCCGAGGGGACAGGGAACCCTACGAGCAGTACTTC	CASSRRGDREPYEQYF
TRBJ2-6	TRBD1	15	TRBV4-2	.	TGTGCCAGCAGCCAAGGGGACAGGTTGGCCAACGTCCTGACTTTC	CASSQGDRLANVLTF
TRBJ2-7	.	13	TRBV6-5	.	TGTGCCAGCTCGTTCGGGGGTATACACGAGCAGTACTTC	CASSFGGIHEQYF
TRBJ1-1	.	10	TRBV29-1	few	TGCAGCGCTACCAACACTGAAGCTTTCTTT	CSATNTEAFF
TRBJ2-5	.	11	TRBV29-1	once	TGCAGCGGGTCCGGGGAAGAGACCCAGTACTTC	CSGSGEETQYF
TRBJ2-1	TRBD2	16	TRBV19	.	TGTGCCAGTAGTTCACTTACTAGCGGGGCATACAATGAGCAGTTCTTC	CASSSLTSGAYNEQFF
TRBJ2-1	.	12	TRBV14	once	TGTGCCAGCAGCCAATACGGTCTTGAGCAGTTCTTC	CASSQYGLEQFF
TRBJ2-7	.	15	TRBV28	.	TGTGCCAGCAGTTTGCTAGCGCGCGCCACCTACGAGCAGTACTTC	CASSLLARATYEQYF
TRBJ2-7	TRBD2	17	TRBV11-1	.	TGTGCCAGCAGCTTAGCTCTTTCCGGGACTAGCGGGAACGAGCAGTACTTC	CASSLALSGTSGNEQYF
TRBJ1-1	TRBD1	17	TRBV7-9	.	TGTGCCAGCAGCCCTGACCGGGACAGGGAAGGGAGCACTGAAGCTTTCTTT	CASSPDRDREGSTEAFF
TRBJ1-2	TRBD1	15	TRBV18	.	TGTGCCAGCTCACGAGGGACAGGGGAGTACGGGGGCTACACCTTC	CASSRGTGEYGGYTF
TRBJ2-7	TRBD1	17	TRBV19	.	TGTGCCAGTAGTATTAGGGAGGACAGGGGATTGGCCTACGAGCAGTACTTC	CASSIREDRGLAYEQYF
TRBJ1-5	.	15	TRBV6-4	.	TGTGCCAGCACCCAAGCAAGGGGCAGCAATCAGCCCCAGCATTTT	CASTQARGSNQPQHF
TRBJ2-1	TRBD2	14	TRBV30	.	TGTGCCTGGACTAGCGGGGGGTCCTACAATGAGCAGTTCTTC	CAWTSGGSYNEQFF
TRBJ2-7	TRBD1	14	TRBV11-2	.	TGTGCCAGCAGTGGGACAGGGCCGAACTACGAGCAGTACTTC	CASSGTGPNYEQYF
TRBJ2-7	TRBD1	15	TRBV7-9	few	TGTGCCAGCAGCACACCCAGGGGGCAAGCCTACGAGCAGTACTTC	CASSTPRGQAYEQYF
TRBJ1-4	.	15	TRBV5-1	.	TGCGCCAGCAGCGGCCGGGGGGTTGGTAATGAAAAACTGTTTTTT	CASSGRGVGNEKLFF
TRBJ2-3	TRBD2	16	TRBV9	.	TGTGCCAGCAGCGTAGATTCTAGCGGGGGTACAGATACGCAGTATTTT	CASSVDSSGGTDTQYF
TRBJ2-1	.	17	TRBV4-1	.	TGCGCCAGCAGCCAAGTCCCGGGTGGCCTCTCCTACAATGAGCAGTTCTTC	CASSQVPGGLSYNEQFF
TRBJ2-1	TRBD2	15	TRBV18	.	TGTGCCAGCTCACCTCGGATAGCGGGAGGGGATGAGCAGTTCTTC	CASSPRIAGGDEQFF
TRBJ1-1	.	15	TRBV10-1	few	TGCGCCAGCTTGGGAGCCTTCAAGGGAGACACTGAAGCTTTCTTT	CASLGAFKGDTEAFF
TRBJ1-1	.	13	TRBV11-1	.	TGTGCCAGCTCGACAAGGATGAACACTGAAGCTTTCTTT	CASSTRMNTEAFF
TRBJ1-1	TRBD1	16	TRBV4-2	.	TGTGCCAGCAGCCATGGGACAGGGGGTTTAGGCACTGAAGCTTTCTTT	CASSHGTGGLGTEAFF
TRBJ2-7	TRBD2	17	TRBV14	.	TGTGCCAGCAGCCAAGATCGGGGAATAGCGGGATCCTACGAGCAGTACTTC	CASSQDRGIAGSYEQYF
TRBJ2-1	TRBD1	16	TRBV4-1	.	TGCGCCAGCAGCCAAGGACTACCGGGACAGGACAATGAGCAGTTCTTC	CASSQGLPGQDNEQFF
TRBJ2-7	TRBD1	14	TRBV5-4	.	TGTGCCAGCAGCTTGGGGCAGGGGGCATACGAGCAGTACTTC	CASSLGQGAYEQYF
TRBJ1-2	.	11	TRBV20-1	.	TGCAGTGCGGTACAGCTTTATGGCTACACCTTC	CSAVQLYGYTF
TRBJ1-1	TRBD1	18	TRBV4-1	.	TGCGCCAGCAGGCCGGTGTGGACAGGGTCTTTTTTTAACACTGAAGCTTTCTTT	CASRPVWTGSFFNTEAFF
TRBJ2-7	.	11	TRBV2	few	TGTGCCAGCAGCGCAAGTTGGTCTCAGGACTTC	CASSASWSQDF
TRBJ1-2	.	14	TRBV5-5	once	TGTGCCAGCAGCTTCGGACGGGAGGGCTATGGCTACACCTTC	CASSFGREGYGYTF
TRBJ2-6	.	16	TRBV7-7	.	TGTGCCAGCAGCTTATCCCCCGGCTCTGGGGCCAACGTCCTGACTTTC	CASSLSPGSGANVLTF
TRBJ1-4	TRBD1	16	TRBV7-6	.	TGTGCCAGCAGCCCCGCCGAGACAGGGGCTAATGAAAAACTGTTTTTT	CASSPAETGANEKLFF
TRBJ1-5	TRBD1	15	TRBV5-1	.	TGCGCCAGCAGCTTCGGGACAGATAGCAATCAGCCCCAGCATTTT	CASSFGTDSNQPQHF